This entry lists 18 T cell receptor beta chains sequenced from one sample in a study of blood T cells in healthy people across ages. Through a sample-barcoded 5' primer and a J-beta primer mix, a second PCR was run for roughly 7 to 12 cycles. TCRdb re-derived calls from the 5' RACE reads in MiXCR, one entry per CDR3 protein. Of roughly 560,000 distinct CDR3 sequences listed, 24% were seen once; the top ten hold approximately 10%. Another study also made use of these data, one on T cells of mothers and their children.

Material: blood. The receptor set was obtained from a boy between 10 and 17 years old in good health.

This clonotype was detected many times. The genes are TRBV7-3 and TRBJ2-3; either TRBD1 or TRBD2 may supply D (5 bases each). The CDR3 loop spans 15 amino acids. CDR1 and CDR2 (germline): SGHTA, FQGTGA. V was cut by 2 bases and J by 2 bases, with 11 bases left in between. Here the CDR3 reads CASSLGGADTDTQYF. CDR3 in DNA: TGTGCCAGCAGCTTAGGGGGTGCGGACACAGATACGCAGTATTTT.

This clonotype was recorded a few times. The CDR3 bases are TGTGCCAGCAGCTATACAGCTAGCGGGAGCGGGGAGACCCAGTACTTC. Its translation is CASSYTASGSGETQYF. V is TRBV7-2 and J is TRBJ2-5; 10 nucleotides agree with TRBD2. The germline CDR1 and CDR2 sequences are SGHTA and FQGNSA. The J segment lost 5 bases and the V segment lost 4 bases, leaving 10 bases of the junction unmatched. CDR3 length: 16 amino acids.

The J gene is TRBJ1-2, the V gene TRBV20-1, with 10 bases that match TRBD1. The CDR3 has 14 amino acids. The germline V gene encodes CDR1 DFQATT and CDR2 SNEGSKA (reference sequence). The junction had 8 bases not matched to a gene; V was cut back by 5 bases and J by 5 bases. For the CDR3, the DNA is TGCAGTGCTTCGGGACAGGGGCTAGGGTATGGCTACACCTTC. Its protein is CSASGQGLGYGYTF.

This clonotype was detected only a few times. The chain has TRBV6-5 and TRBJ2-5; D may be TRBD1 (5 bases). The germline V and J ends were trimmed by 6 bases and 0 bases, with 14 bases remaining between them. The CDR3 is 15 residues long. Germline lookup yields CDR1 MNHEY and CDR2 SVGAGI. This CDR3 reads CASSDLGRDQETQYF. CDR3 DNA: TGTGCCAGCAGCGATTTGGGCAGGGACCAAGAGACCCAGTACTTC.

The chain is built from TRBV20-1 and TRBJ1-4; D is possibly TRBD1 (5 bases). Germline values: CDR1 DFQATT, CDR2 SNEGSKA (reference sequence). This CDR3 contains 15 residues. The germline V and J ends were trimmed by 1 base and 6 bases, with 15 bases remaining between them. CDR3 loop: CSARAGTSVDEKLFF. In nucleotides, the CDR3 is TGCAGTGCTAGAGCCGGGACTTCAGTAGATGAAAAACTGTTTTTT.

This clonotype was counted many times. The chain carries TRBV28 and TRBJ1-3; D remains unclear. The germline gives CDR1 MDHEN, CDR2 SYDVKM. The CDR3 spans 13 residues. Trimming left V 3 bases short and J 0 bases short, with 3 bases between. This CDR3 is CASSLGSGNTIYF. In DNA form, the CDR3 reads TGTGCCAGCAGTTTGGGCTCTGGAAACACCATATATTTT.

As concerns this clonotype: One junction end does not reproduce the germline sequence, and a read error may be involved. The genes are TRBV3-1 and TRBJ1-4; D is uncertain. The CDR3 is 15 amino acids. Per germline, CDR1 LGHDT and CDR2 YNNKEL (reference sequence). The CDR3 coding sequence is TGTGCCAGCAGCCAAGTGGCAGCGGGAGGTGAAAAACTGCTTTTT. It encodes CASSQVAAGGEKLLF. Supplemented by reference TRBV3-1 and TRBJ1-4, the full variable domain reads DTAVSQTPKYLVTQMGNDKSIKCEQNLGHDTMYWYKQDSKKFLKIMFSYNNKELIINETVPNRFSPKSPDKAHLNLHINSLELGDSAVYFCASSQVAAGGEKLLFGSGTQLSVL.

The CDR3 DNA reads as TGCAGTGCGACAGGCTCCTCTGGGGCCAACGTCCTGACTTTC. Translating gives CSATGSSGANVLTF. This sequence joins TRBV20-1 and TRBJ2-6; D is perhaps TRBD1 (6 bases). The ends were cut back, 6 bases at V and 0 bases at J, with 9 bases in the middle. The CDR3 is 14 amino acids. Germline V gives CDR1 DFQATT, CDR2 SNEGSKA (reference sequence).

V and J are TRBV29-1 and TRBJ2-7, with D maybe TRBD2 (5 bases). The germline gives CDR1 SQVTM, CDR2 ANQGSEA. With 3 bases removed from V and 0 bases from J, the gap between germline ends came to 6 bases. The CDR3 has 12 residues. The CDR3 coding sequence is TGCAGCGTTGAGGAGGTCTCCTACGAGCAGTACTTC. It codes for CSVEEVSYEQYF.

This clonotype occurred a few times. The CDR3 region has the DNA TGTGCCACCAGCAGAGACCGAGGCTACGGTGAAAAACTGTTTTTT. It yields the protein CATSRDRGYGEKLFF. The chain carries TRBV15 and TRBJ1-4; D gene ambiguous. The germline V gene has CDR1 LNHNV and CDR2 YYDKDF (reference sequence). Trimming cost V 0 bases and J 7 bases, with 12 bases left between them. The length of the CDR3 is 15 residues.

The CDR3 region is CASSYGGANGYTF. The CDR3 coding sequence is TGTGCCAGCAGTTACGGGGGGGCGAATGGCTACACCTTC. This chain connects TRBV6-5 to TRBJ1-2; a weak D match, TRBD1 (6 bases). CDR3 size: 13 residues. Germline CDR1 and CDR2: MNHEY and SVGAGI. The ends were cut back, 2 bases at V and 6 bases at J, with 10 bases in the middle.

The chain carries TRBV25-1 and TRBJ1-1; D unclear. Looked up from germline, CDR1 is MGHDK and CDR2 is SYGVNS. CDR3 length equals 14 residues. The V end was cut by 3 bases, the J end by 1 base, with 9 bases between. The DNA of the CDR3 is TGTGCCAGCAGTGACCCTGGACGGAACACTGAAGCTTTCTTT. Translated, it gives CASSDPGRNTEAFF.

J is TRBJ2-3 and V is TRBV24-1; TRBD2 might be the D (5 bases). V lost 9 bases and J lost 6, with 9 bases in between. Germline V gives CDR1 KGHDR, CDR2 SFDVKD. The CDR3 has 11 residues. The CDR3 loop reads CATSGSDTQYF. Here the CDR3 DNA reads TGTGCCACCTCGGGGAGTGATACGCAGTATTTT.

This clonotype was detected a few times. The DNA of the CDR3 is TGCGCCAGCAGCCCTGGGACAGGGGGCGACTATGGCTACACCTTC. This gives the protein CASSPGTGGDYGYTF. The chain recombines TRBV5-1 with TRBJ1-2; 12 positions match TRBD1. V dropped 4 bases and J dropped 3; count of bases not matched to a gene: 4. Germline CDR1 reads SGHRS; CDR2 reads YFSETQ. This CDR3 region has 15 residues.

The V gene is TRBV7-9, the J gene TRBJ2-5, with 7 bases fitting TRBD2. Near its end, the DNA agrees better with TRBJ2-1, so the J call may be wrong. The CDR3 length is 15 residues. From germline, CDR1 is SEHNR and CDR2 FQNEAQ (reference sequence). Written as DNA, the CDR3 is TGTGCCAGCAGCTTAGCGCGGGAGCGAAACAATGAGCAGTTCTTC. This gives the protein CASSLARERNNEQFF.

This clonotype was counted between two and nine times. This sequence joins TRBV6-4 and TRBJ2-5; TRBD2 matches at 9 bases. The CDR3 spans 15 residues. The germline gives CDR1 MRHNA, CDR2 SNTAGT. V shed 6 bases, J shed 4 bases, and the junction held 9 bases outside the gene matches. The CDR3 reads CASSRVAGDVETQYF. DNA for the CDR3: TGTGCCAGCAGCCGAGTAGCGGGAGATGTAGAGACCCAGTACTTC.

This clonotype was recorded a few times. The chain combines TRBV3-1 with TRBJ2-1; 7 positions agree with TRBD2. This CDR3 region has 13 residues. Germline trimming cut 2 bases from V and 5 bases from J; bases unmatched to any gene: 0. Germline values: CDR1 LGHDT, CDR2 YNNKEL (reference sequence). The DNA for the CDR3 is TGTGCCAGCAGCCAACTAGCGGACAATGAGCAGTTCTTC. Its translation: CASSQLADNEQFF.

This clonotype has more than one count but fewer than ten. This rearrangement joins TRBV7-2 to TRBJ2-7; TRBD1 matches at 7 bases. The V gene's germline CDR1 is SGHTA and CDR2 FQGNSA. The V and J ends lost 1 base and 2 bases, in that order; junction bases with no gene match: 8. The CDR3 consists of 16 residues. The CDR3 protein is CASSLDWTGFTYEQYF. CDR3 nucleotides: TGTGCCAGCAGCTTAGACTGGACAGGATTCACCTACGAGCAGTACTTC.